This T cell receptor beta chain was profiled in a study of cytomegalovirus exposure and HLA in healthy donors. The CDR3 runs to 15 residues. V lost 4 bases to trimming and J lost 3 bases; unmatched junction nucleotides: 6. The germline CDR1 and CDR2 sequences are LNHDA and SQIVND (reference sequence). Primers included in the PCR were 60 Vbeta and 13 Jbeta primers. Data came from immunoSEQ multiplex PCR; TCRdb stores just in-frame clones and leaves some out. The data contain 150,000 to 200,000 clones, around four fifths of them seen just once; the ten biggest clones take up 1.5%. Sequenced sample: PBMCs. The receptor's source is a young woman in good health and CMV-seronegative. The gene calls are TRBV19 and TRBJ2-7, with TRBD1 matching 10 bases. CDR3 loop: CASSRSGQGNYEQYF. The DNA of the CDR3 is TGTGCCAGTAGTAGATCGGGACAGGGGAACTACGAGCAGTACTTC.